The 11 T cell receptor beta chains below all came from one sample that was sequenced in a study of graft-versus-host responses after intestinal transplantation. Sequenced by immunoSEQ multiplex PCR; TCRdb stores in-frame clones only, minus some. Of some 10,000 clones detected, 92% appear once; the ten largest clones hold over 5%. Specimen: PBMCs, collected approximately 10 weeks after transplant. The receptor source for this set is a human patient who received an intestinal transplant, so some T cells may come from the graft donor.

The chain joins TRBV7-8 to TRBJ1-1; D ambiguous. Trimming pared 7 bases from V and 1 base from J, leaving 10 bases between. The CDR3 length is 13 residues. Germline V CDR1 and CDR2: SGHVS, FQNEAQ. The CDR3, as DNA: TGTGCCAGCACGCGCGGGGAGAACACTGAAGCTTTCTTT. It specifies CASTRGENTEAFF.

The chain joins TRBV27 to TRBJ1-2; D possibly corresponds to TRBD1 (5 bases). The CDR3 spans 15 residues. The V and J ends lost 3 bases and 4 bases respectively, with 15 bases between them. Germline V gene sequence: CDR1 MNHEY, CDR2 SMNVEV (reference sequence). CDR3 sequence reads: CASSFDGAGSYGYTF. The CDR3, as DNA: TGTGCCAGCAGTTTTGACGGGGCTGGTAGCTATGGCTACACCTTC.

The V and J genes are TRBV29-1 and TRBJ1-1, with D hard to call. V dropped 3 bases and J dropped 0 bases, with 11 bases sitting between them. The CDR3 length is 14 residues. Germline V gene sequence: CDR1 SQVTM, CDR2 ANQGSEA. In DNA form, the CDR3 reads TGCAGCGTTGAGGGCGGACCCCTGAACACTGAAGCTTTCTTT. It encodes CSVEGGPLNTEAFF.

The chain links TRBV28 to TRBJ1-3; TRBD1 aligns across 10 bases. Germline-derived CDR1 and CDR2 are MDHEN and SYDVKM. Losses at the gene ends were 5 bases for V and 2 bases for J; bases not matched to a gene: 9. The CDR3 is made up of 17 amino acids. The CDR3 is CASSTTDRGRAGNTIYF. For the CDR3, the DNA is TGTGCCAGCAGTACCACTGACAGGGGGCGAGCTGGAAACACCATATATTTT.

This chain links TRBV28 with TRBJ1-3; 8 positions match TRBD1. Trimming cost V 2 bases and J 0 bases; bases outside gene matches: 3. This CDR3 contains 16 residues. Germline CDR1 is MDHEN and CDR2 is SYDVKM. The CDR3 bases are TGTGCCAGCAGTTTAGGACAGGGCATCTCTGGAAACACCATATATTTT. It is translated as CASSLGQGISGNTIYF.

The sample holds a few counts of this clone. The chain links TRBV28 to TRBJ2-3, with TRBD2 matching over 9 bases. Trimming cost V 11 bases and J 4 bases; bases outside gene matches: 10. Germline CDR1 MDHEN, CDR2 SYDVKM. The CDR3 totals 14 residues. In DNA form, the CDR3 reads TGTGCCGGGAAAGGGACTAGCAAAGCAGATACGCAGTATTTT. It specifies CAGKGTSKADTQYF. Based on the CDR3 plus reference TRBV28 and TRBJ2-3, the full variable domain is DVKVTQSSRYLVKRTGEKVFLECVQDMDHENMFWYRQDPGLGLRLIYFSYDVKMKEKGDIPEGYSVSREKKERFSLILESASTNQTSMYLCAGKGTSKADTQYFGPGTRLTVL.

The rearrangement uses TRBV27 and TRBJ2-7, with 10 bases identical to TRBD2. The germline V gene encodes CDR1 MNHEY and CDR2 SMNVEV (reference sequence). The CDR3 sequence is 15 residues long. V lost 1 base, J lost 6 bases, and 6 bases stayed unmatched. The CDR3 loop is CASSLYGLAAREQYF. In nucleotides, the CDR3 is TGTGCCAGCAGTTTATATGGACTAGCGGCGCGCGAGCAGTACTTC.

The chain has TRBV27 and TRBJ2-3; either TRBD1 or TRBD2 may fit D (5 bases each). With 5 bases removed from V and 2 bases from J, the gap between germline ends came to 11 bases. The CDR3 spans 14 residues. Germline loops: CDR1 MNHEY, CDR2 SMNVEV (reference sequence). CDR3 in amino acids: CASSLWGITDTQYF. CDR3 bases: TGTGCCAGCAGTCTGTGGGGGATCACAGATACGCAGTATTTT.

This rearrangement joins TRBV6-1 to TRBJ2-3, with D unclear. The CDR3 length is 13 residues. The V gene lost 3 bases and the J gene lost 6 bases, with 10 bases spanning the gap. Per the germline V gene, CDR1 is MNHNS and CDR2 is SASEGT. The CDR3: CASSDDRRDTQYF. The CDR3 DNA is TGTGCCAGCAGTGATGACCGCCGCGATACGCAGTATTTT.

This clone was detected only a few times. The V and J genes are TRBV7-9 and TRBJ1-1; D is ambiguous. Germline assignment: CDR1 SEHNR and CDR2 FQNEAQ (reference sequence). V was cut by 3 bases and J by 8 bases, with 10 bases left in between. This CDR3 comprises 12 residues. CDR3 protein: CASSFSFKEAFF. The CDR3 DNA sequence: TGTGCCAGCAGCTTTAGCTTTAAAGAAGCTTTCTTT.

This rearrangement joins TRBV25-1 to TRBJ2-6; 7 nucleotides agree with TRBD1. With 4 bases clipped from V and 0 bases from J, the junction kept 6 bases outside the gene matches. Germline CDR1 MGHDK, CDR2 SYGVNS. This CDR3 has 17 amino acids. The DNA of the CDR3 is TGTGCCAGCAGTGGGAAGGGGGCCTTCTCTGGGGCCAACGTCCTGACTTTC. Translating gives CASSGKGAFSGANVLTF.